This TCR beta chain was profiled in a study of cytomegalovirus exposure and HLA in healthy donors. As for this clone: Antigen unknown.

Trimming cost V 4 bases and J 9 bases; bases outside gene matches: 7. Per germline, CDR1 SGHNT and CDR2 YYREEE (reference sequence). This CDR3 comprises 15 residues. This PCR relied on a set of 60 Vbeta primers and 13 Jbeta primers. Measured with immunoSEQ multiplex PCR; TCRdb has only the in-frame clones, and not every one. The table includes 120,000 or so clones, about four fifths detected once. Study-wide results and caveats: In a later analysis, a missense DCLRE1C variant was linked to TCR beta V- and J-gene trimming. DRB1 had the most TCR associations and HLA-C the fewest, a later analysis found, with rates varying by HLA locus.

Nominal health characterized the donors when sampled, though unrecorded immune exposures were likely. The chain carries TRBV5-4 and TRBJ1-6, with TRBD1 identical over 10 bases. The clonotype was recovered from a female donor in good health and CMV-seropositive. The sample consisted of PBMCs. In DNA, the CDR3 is TGTGCCAGCAGCCCAACTCGGACAGGGGGTTCACCCCTCCACTTT. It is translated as CASSPTRTGGSPLHF.